The next 21 T cell receptor beta chains were all read from a single sample in a study of blood T cells in healthy people across ages. For the second PCR, which ran for roughly 6 to 11 cycles, a sample-barcoded 5' primer and a J-beta primer mix were used. Each CDR3 protein gets one entry after TCRdb re-called the 5' RACE reads with MiXCR. The sample lists approximately 690,000 distinct CDR3 sequences; under 65% were seen once. The sample taken for sequencing was blood. These receptors originate from a man aged 55 to 70 in good health.

The rearrangement links TRBV27 to TRBJ2-5; the D is unclear. TRBJ2-7 matches the DNA end more closely, so the J call is doubtful. The CDR3 length is 14 residues. Germline V gene data show CDR1 as MNHEY and CDR2 as SMNVEV (reference sequence). For the CDR3, the DNA is TGTGCCAGCAGTTTCGGGTCGGGCTCCTACGAGCAGTACTTC. This gives the protein CASSFGSGSYEQYF.

This rearrangement joins TRBV12-3 or TRBV12-4 to TRBJ2-2; 8 bases map to TRBD1. The V gene end was trimmed by 9 bases and the J gene end by 3 bases; junction bases not matched to a gene: 6. This CDR3 comprises 14 residues. CDR3 in amino acids: CASTQGAYTGELFF. CDR3 nucleotide sequence: TGTGCCAGTACTCAGGGGGCTTACACCGGGGAGCTGTTTTTT.

Comment on this clonotype: The germline gene is not matched at one end of the junction; a read error may be the cause. The chain recombines TRBV6-2 or TRBV6-3 with TRBJ2-7, with D uncertain. The length of the CDR3 is 15 residues. The germline V gene encodes CDR1 MNHEY and CDR2 SVGEGT. CDR3 sequence: CASSNSPGYTYEQYF. The DNA of the CDR3 is TGTGCCAGCAGTAACTCTCCGGGTTATACCTACGAGCAGTACTTC.

The chain combines TRBV10-3 with TRBJ2-1; D is possibly TRBD2 (5 bases). V dropped 2 bases and J dropped 7 bases, with 9 bases sitting between them. The CDR3 sequence is 13 residues long. Germline assignment: CDR1 ENHRY and CDR2 SYGVKD. The CDR3 loop reads CAISEGGPNEQFF. The CDR3 DNA reads as TGTGCCATCAGTGAGGGAGGACCGAATGAGCAGTTCTTC.

The gene calls are TRBV10-3 and TRBJ2-7; 11 nucleotides agree with TRBD2. The germline V gene has CDR1 ENHRY and CDR2 SYGVKD. Unmatched junction bases numbered 13, after V lost 8 bases and J lost 10 bases. This CDR3 has 14 amino acids. CDR3 sequence reads: CAIGDPGLAAPQYF. Here the CDR3 DNA reads TGTGCCATCGGGGACCCGGGACTAGCGGCCCCCCAGTACTTC.

This clonotype was observed a few times. The CDR3 DNA sequence: TGTGCCAGTAGCCCCGGGGCAGACTACGAGCAGTACTTC. Translated, it gives CASSPGADYEQYF. This chain joins TRBV19 and TRBJ2-7; D could derive from TRBD1 or TRBD2 (5 bases each). The CDR3 extends over 13 amino acids. Germline values: CDR1 LNHDA, CDR2 SQIVND (reference sequence). V lost 6 bases to trimming and J lost 3 bases, with 12 bases between them.

V gene TRBV27 combines with J gene TRBJ2-5, with TRBD1 matching 7 bases. Germline CDR1 MNHEY, CDR2 SMNVEV (reference sequence). CDR3 size: 14 residues. Trimming cost V 5 bases and J 1 base; bases outside gene matches: 4. The DNA of the CDR3 is TGTGCCAGCAGTCGGACAGGTTCCCAAGAGACCCAGTACTTC. Its protein product is CASSRTGSQETQYF.

The chain links TRBV2 to TRBJ2-5; 7 nucleotides line up with TRBD2. Germline CDR1 reads SNHLY; CDR2 reads FYNNEI. Trimming removed 5 bases from V and 2 bases from J; junction bases left unmatched: 17. CDR3 length: 18 residues. CDR3 bases: TGTGCCAGCAGTTCAATCGGGGGGAACGGGGCCTATCAAGAGACCCAGTACTTC. Translation: CASSSIGGNGAYQETQYF.

The genes are TRBV27 and TRBJ2-5; D is unresolved. Germline V gene sequence: CDR1 MNHEY, CDR2 SMNVEV (reference sequence). Between the trimmed V and J ends, which lost 4 bases and 5 bases, there was a span of 11 bases. The CDR3 totals 13 residues. The CDR3 DNA sequence: TGTGCCAGCAGTTCACAGTTGCTGGAGACCCAGTACTTC. As protein: CASSSQLLETQYF.

The chain joins TRBV5-1 to TRBJ2-1, with D possibly TRBD1 on 5 matching bases. The germline V and J ends were trimmed by 0 bases and 7 bases, with 14 bases remaining between them. The CDR3 is made up of 15 amino acids. Germline loops: CDR1 SGHRS, CDR2 YFSETQ. The DNA for the CDR3 is TGCGCCAGCAGCTTGGCCGGACAATTTGGGAATGAGCAGTTCTTC. Amino acids: CASSLAGQFGNEQFF.

This clonotype was counted many times. The J gene is TRBJ2-6, the V gene TRBV29-1, with a tentative D call TRBD1 (6 bases). Germline V CDR1 and CDR2: SQVTM, ANQGSEA. The CDR3 has 14 amino acids. Trimming cost V 2 bases and J 2 bases, with 7 bases left between them. CDR3 in amino acids: CSVERTAGANVLTF. CDR3 bases: TGCAGCGTTGAAAGGACAGCTGGGGCCAACGTCCTGACTTTC.

This clonotype was counted many times. The chain uses TRBV29-1 and TRBJ1-1; D possibly corresponds to TRBD1 (6 bases). The CDR3 is 13 residues long. Germline V gene sequence: CDR1 SQVTM, CDR2 ANQGSEA. V gave up 5 bases and J gave up 0 bases, with 10 bases separating them. CDR3 in amino acids: CSVIGGLNTEAFF. The CDR3 nucleotides read TGCAGCGTTATTGGGGGCTTGAACACTGAAGCTTTCTTT.

The V and J genes are TRBV20-1 and TRBJ1-5, with a tentative D call TRBD1 (5 bases). CDR1 is DFQATT and CDR2 is SNEGSKA in the germline V gene (reference sequence). The length of the CDR3 is 14 residues. V lost 6 bases to trimming and J lost 7 bases, with 19 bases between them. The CDR3 spells CSATTGIRGQPQHF. CDR3 coding DNA: TGCAGTGCGACAACAGGAATCCGAGGGCAGCCCCAGCATTTT.

The V and J genes are TRBV6-1 and TRBJ2-7, with TRBD1 identical over 8 bases. This CDR3 has 15 residues. Germline lookup yields CDR1 MNHNS and CDR2 SASEGT. V gave up 0 bases and J gave up 3 bases; unmatched junction bases: 4. The CDR3 DNA follows: TGTGCCAGCAGTGAAGCGACAGGGGTTCACTACGAGCAGTACTTC. Translation gives CASSEATGVHYEQYF.

This CDR3 is CASSPLGGLAEQYF. The CDR3 bases are TGTGCCAGCAGTCCCCTGGGGGGTCTGGCCGAGCAGTACTTC. The V call is TRBV27, the J call TRBJ2-7; D is perhaps TRBD2 (6 bases). The V gene lost 5 bases and the J gene lost 6 bases, with 17 bases spanning the gap. CDR1 MNHEY and CDR2 SMNVEV come from the germline V gene (reference sequence). The CDR3 is made up of 14 amino acids.

This clonotype has more than one count but fewer than ten. The chain couples TRBV13 to TRBJ2-1; TRBD2 matches 11 bases. CDR1 and CDR2 from the germline V gene are PRHDT and FYEKMQ (reference sequence). The CDR3 spans 20 residues. V lost 1 base to trimming and J lost 0 bases; unmatched junction nucleotides: 11. The CDR3 loop is CASSLVSLAGGFISYNEQFF. DNA of the CDR3: TGTGCCAGCAGCTTAGTGTCGCTAGCGGGGGGTTTTATCTCCTACAATGAGCAGTTCTTC.

In nucleotides, the CDR3 is TGTGCCACCAGCAGCCCCTCTAGCGGTGAGCAGTTCTTC. Protein: CATSSPSSGEQFF. The chain combines TRBV15 with TRBJ2-1; TRBD2 matches at 7 bases. Germline V gene sequence: CDR1 LNHNV, CDR2 YYDKDF (reference sequence). The V and J ends lost 3 bases and 9 bases, in that order; junction bases with no gene match: 5. This CDR3 comprises 13 residues.

The genes are TRBV20-1 and TRBJ2-7, with TRBD1 as a possible D gene (6 bases). Trimming removed 4 bases from V and 3 bases from J, with 13 bases in between. CDR1 is DFQATT and CDR2 is SNEGSKA in the germline V gene (reference sequence). The CDR3 spans 13 residues. CDR3 in amino acids: CSATGDTNYEQYF. Here the CDR3 DNA reads TGCAGTGCTACCGGGGACACCAACTACGAGCAGTACTTC.

This clonotype was seen more than once but under ten times. The rearrangement links TRBV2 to TRBJ1-4, with D unresolved. CDR1 and CDR2 from the germline V gene are SNHLY and FYNNEI. V lost 6 bases and J lost 7, with 15 bases in between. This CDR3 has 14 amino acids. The CDR3 spells CASSPGRFREKLFF. CDR3 DNA: TGTGCCAGCAGCCCCGGCAGGTTTCGTGAAAAACTGTTTTTT.

This chain connects TRBV18 to TRBJ2-5; either TRBD1 or TRBD2 may supply D (6 bases each). Germline assignment: CDR1 KGHSH and CDR2 LQKENI. The CDR3 is 14 amino acids. V shed 3 bases and J shed 10 bases, with 18 bases lying between them. This CDR3 is CASSPQDRDGGQYF. In DNA, the CDR3 is TGTGCCAGCTCACCCCAGGACAGAGACGGGGGCCAGTACTTC.

As regards this clonotype: A much larger clone lies one base from this, so it may be a read error. The chain uses TRBV3-1 and TRBJ2-5; D gene ambiguous. This CDR3 is built from 12 residues. The V and J ends lost 2 bases and 1 base respectively, with 2 bases between them. The germline gives CDR1 LGHDT, CDR2 YNNKEL (reference sequence). The CDR3 loop reads CASSQTQETQYF. CDR3 in DNA: TGTGCCAGCAGCCAAACCCAAGAGACCCAGTACTTC.